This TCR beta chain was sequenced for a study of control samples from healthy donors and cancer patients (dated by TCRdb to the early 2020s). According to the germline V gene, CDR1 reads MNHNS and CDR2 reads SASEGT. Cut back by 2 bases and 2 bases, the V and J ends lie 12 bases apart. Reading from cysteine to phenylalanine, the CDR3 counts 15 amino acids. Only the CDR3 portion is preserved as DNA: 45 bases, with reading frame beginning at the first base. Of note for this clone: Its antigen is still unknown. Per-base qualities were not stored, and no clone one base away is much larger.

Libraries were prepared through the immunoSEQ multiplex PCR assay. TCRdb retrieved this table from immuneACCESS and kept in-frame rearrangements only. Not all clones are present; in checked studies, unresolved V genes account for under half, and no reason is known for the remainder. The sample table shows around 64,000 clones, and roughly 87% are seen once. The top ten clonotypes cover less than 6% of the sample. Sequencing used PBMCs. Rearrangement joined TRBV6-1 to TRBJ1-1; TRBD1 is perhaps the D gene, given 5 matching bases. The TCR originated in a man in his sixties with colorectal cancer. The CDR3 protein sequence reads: CASSEYLGGNTEAFF. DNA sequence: TGTGCCAGCAGTGAATATCTGGGGGGAAACACTGAAGCTTTCTTT.